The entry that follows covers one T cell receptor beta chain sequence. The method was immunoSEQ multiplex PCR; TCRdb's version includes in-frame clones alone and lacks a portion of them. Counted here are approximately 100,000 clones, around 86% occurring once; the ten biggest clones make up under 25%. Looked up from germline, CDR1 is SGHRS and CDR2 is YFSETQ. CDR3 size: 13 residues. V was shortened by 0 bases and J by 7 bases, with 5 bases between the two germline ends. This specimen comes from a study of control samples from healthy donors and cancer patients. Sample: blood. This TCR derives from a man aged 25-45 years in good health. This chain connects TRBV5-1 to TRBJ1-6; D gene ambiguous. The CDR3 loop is CASSLGYNSPLHF. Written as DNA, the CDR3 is TGCGCCAGCAGCTTGGGCTACAATTCACCCCTCCACTTT.